These T cell receptor beta chains were read from a single sample in a study of blood T cell repertoires in COVID-19. The assay was immunoSEQ multiplex PCR, and TCRdb's table has in-frame clones only and misses some. The table shows 110,000 or so clones, with about 90% occurring only once. The sequenced material came from peripheral blood. Source of these receptors: a man between 65 and 85 years old who had recovered from COVID-19. The CDR3 runs from the conserved cysteine through the conserved F or W. Each record gives: J gene, D gene, V gene, clone size, CDR3 DNA, CDR3 protein. D genes are given only for firm matches. Part of the rows lack a size; the others show once, few, many or a class for expanded clones.

J gene: TRBJ1-1
D gene: .
V gene: TRBV28
clone size: .
CDR3 DNA: TGTGCCAGCAGTTCTCCTAACAGGCGGGGGCGAACTGAAGCTTTCTTT
CDR3 protein: CASSSPNRRGRTEAFF

J gene: TRBJ2-3
D gene: .
V gene: TRBV21-1
clone size: .
CDR3 DNA: TGTGCCATCGGGTTGATGCCGGGTAATACGCAGTATTTT
CDR3 protein: CAIGLMPGNTQYF

J gene: TRBJ1-2
D gene: TRBD1
V gene: TRBV9
clone size: .
CDR3 DNA: TGTGCCAGCAGCTCCAACCTCCACAGGGGGTTTGGCTACACCTTC
CDR3 protein: CASSSNLHRGFGYTF

J gene: TRBJ1-4
D gene: TRBD1
V gene: TRBV5-6
clone size: .
CDR3 DNA: TGTGCCAGCAGCCCTCGGACAGGGGGTGCTAATGAAAAACTGTTTTTT
CDR3 protein: CASSPRTGGANEKLFF

J gene: TRBJ2-7
D gene: TRBD1
V gene: TRBV19
clone size: .
CDR3 DNA: TGTGCCAGTAGGGCGCAGGGGGAAGTCCCCGAGCAGTACTTC
CDR3 protein: CASRAQGEVPEQYF

J gene: TRBJ1-6
D gene: TRBD1
V gene: TRBV7-3
clone size: .
CDR3 DNA: TGTGCCAGCAGCTTACAGGGGGGCGGTTCACCCCTCCACTTT
CDR3 protein: CASSLQGGGSPLHF

J gene: TRBJ1-5
D gene: .
V gene: TRBV10-1
clone size: .
CDR3 DNA: TGCGCCAGCAGCTCAGGGAAAAATCAGCCCCAGCATTTT
CDR3 protein: CASSSGKNQPQHF

J gene: TRBJ2-2
D gene: .
V gene: TRBV30
clone size: .
CDR3 DNA: TGTGCCTGGAGTGGATTAACTAACACCGGGGAGCTGTTTTTT
CDR3 protein: CAWSGLTNTGELFF

J gene: TRBJ2-7
D gene: .
V gene: TRBV7-5
clone size: .
CDR3 DNA: TGTGCCAGAAGCTTAGTACCTGCCGAAGGAGCAGGGGCGGACGAGCAGTACTTC
CDR3 protein: CARSLVPAEGAGADEQYF

J gene: TRBJ1-2
D gene: .
V gene: TRBV7-2
clone size: once
CDR3 DNA: TGTGCCAGCAGCTTAGAACAGGGAGAGGCCCATGGCTACACCTTC
CDR3 protein: CASSLEQGEAHGYTF

J gene: TRBJ1-1
D gene: .
V gene: TRBV29-1
clone size: .
CDR3 DNA: TGCAGCGCCGAGCAGACATTCAACACTGAAGCTTTCTTT
CDR3 protein: CSAEQTFNTEAFF

J gene: TRBJ2-1
D gene: TRBD1
V gene: TRBV5-5
clone size: .
CDR3 DNA: TGTGCCAGCAGCCTCGCCACAGGGGACCATGAGCAGTTCTTC
CDR3 protein: CASSLATGDHEQFF

J gene: TRBJ1-2
D gene: .
V gene: TRBV15
clone size: once
CDR3 DNA: TGTGCCACCACCAGGGAGGGGACGTCTTTTTTCTACACCTTC
CDR3 protein: CATTREGTSFFYTF

J gene: TRBJ2-7
D gene: .
V gene: TRBV5-1
clone size: .
CDR3 DNA: TGCGCCAGCAGCTTGGGTCGGGGGTACTCCTACGAGCAGTACTTC
CDR3 protein: CASSLGRGYSYEQYF

J gene: TRBJ2-5
D gene: .
V gene: TRBV10-3
clone size: .
CDR3 DNA: TGTGCCATCAGCTGGGGGGTCCAAGAGACCCAGTACTTC
CDR3 protein: CAISWGVQETQYF

J gene: TRBJ1-4
D gene: .
V gene: TRBV2
clone size: many
CDR3 DNA: TGTGCCAGCAGGACGGAGGGGTTCGATGAAAAACTGTTTTTT
CDR3 protein: CASRTEGFDEKLFF

J gene: TRBJ2-2
D gene: TRBD2
V gene: TRBV5-1
clone size: .
CDR3 DNA: TGCGCCAGCAGCTTGTCACTAGCGGGGGTCACCGGGGAGCTGTTTTTT
CDR3 protein: CASSLSLAGVTGELFF

J gene: TRBJ1-6
D gene: .
V gene: TRBV6-5
clone size: few
CDR3 DNA: TGTGCCAGCAGCTTCGGACAGTTCTATAATTCACCCCTCCACTTT
CDR3 protein: CASSFGQFYNSPLHF

J gene: TRBJ1-2
D gene: TRBD1
V gene: TRBV7-2
clone size: many
CDR3 DNA: TGTGCCAGCAGCTCCGGACAGGGCTATGGCTACACCTTC
CDR3 protein: CASSSGQGYGYTF

J gene: TRBJ2-5
D gene: .
V gene: TRBV7-3
clone size: .
CDR3 DNA: TGTGCCAGCAGCTTAGGGGCCAGCCCTTGGCTGGAGACCCAGTACTTC
CDR3 protein: CASSLGASPWLETQYF

J gene: TRBJ2-1
D gene: .
V gene: TRBV5-1
clone size: .
CDR3 DNA: TGCGCCAGCAGCATAACGGGAATCTACAATGAGCAGTTCTTC
CDR3 protein: CASSITGIYNEQFF

J gene: TRBJ1-1
D gene: TRBD1
V gene: TRBV6-5
clone size: .
CDR3 DNA: TGTGTCACTTCTCTCGGGACAGGAGGCACTGAAGCTTTCTTT
CDR3 protein: CVTSLGTGGTEAFF

J gene: TRBJ1-3
D gene: TRBD1
V gene: TRBV7-9
clone size: many
CDR3 DNA: TGTGCCAGCAGCGTCGGGACAGACTCTGGAAACACCATATATTTT
CDR3 protein: CASSVGTDSGNTIYF

J gene: TRBJ2-3
D gene: .
V gene: TRBV3-1/TRBV3-2
clone size: .
CDR3 DNA: TGTGCCAGCAGCCAAGAATTTCCTGGTCAACTAGCTGCAGATACGCAGTATTTT
CDR3 protein: CASSQEFPGQLAADTQYF

J gene: TRBJ1-2
D gene: TRBD1
V gene: TRBV20-1
clone size: .
CDR3 DNA: TGCAGTGCCGCAGGGGGTTACGGCTACACCTTC
CDR3 protein: CSAAGGYGYTF

J gene: TRBJ1-3
D gene: .
V gene: TRBV5-7
clone size: .
CDR3 DNA: TGTGCCAGCAGTTTTCCCCAGTGGGGGGGAGGGTTTGGAAACACCATATATTTT
CDR3 protein: CASSFPQWGGGFGNTIYF

J gene: TRBJ2-7
D gene: TRBD1
V gene: TRBV28
clone size: .
CDR3 DNA: TGTGCCAGCAGCCGGGACAGGGCTTACGAGCAGTACTTC
CDR3 protein: CASSRDRAYEQYF

J gene: TRBJ2-1
D gene: TRBD2
V gene: TRBV6-1
clone size: .
CDR3 DNA: TGTGCCAGCAGTGAAAGATTAGGGCTAGCGGGAGAAGAGCAGTTCTTC
CDR3 protein: CASSERLGLAGEEQFF

J gene: TRBJ1-2
D gene: .
V gene: TRBV4-1
clone size: .
CDR3 DNA: TGCGCCAGCAGCCAAGATCAGCAGGAGGGGGGGTATGGCTACACCTTC
CDR3 protein: CASSQDQQEGGYGYTF

J gene: TRBJ1-6
D gene: TRBD1
V gene: TRBV7-9
clone size: .
CDR3 DNA: TGTGCCAGCAGTCCAGGGGGCTTGAGGAATTCACCCCTCCACTTT
CDR3 protein: CASSPGGLRNSPLHF

J gene: TRBJ1-1
D gene: .
V gene: TRBV6-1
clone size: .
CDR3 DNA: TGTGCCAGCAGTGAGTCGGGGGGGACGTACACTGAAGCTTTCTTT
CDR3 protein: CASSESGGTYTEAFF

J gene: TRBJ2-3
D gene: TRBD2
V gene: TRBV30
clone size: .
CDR3 DNA: TGTGCCTGGAGTGCCCGGACTAGCGGTACCTGGGGAGATACGCAGTATTTT
CDR3 protein: CAWSARTSGTWGDTQYF

J gene: TRBJ2-3
D gene: TRBD1
V gene: TRBV3-1/TRBV3-2
clone size: .
CDR3 DNA: TGTGCCAGCAGCCAAGAGAGGGGGCCAGATACGCAGTATTTT
CDR3 protein: CASSQERGPDTQYF

J gene: TRBJ2-7
D gene: TRBD1
V gene: TRBV4-3
clone size: once
CDR3 DNA: TGCGCCAGCAGCCAAATGACAGGGTCAACCGAGCAGTACTTC
CDR3 protein: CASSQMTGSTEQYF

J gene: TRBJ2-7
D gene: TRBD1
V gene: TRBV4-2
clone size: .
CDR3 DNA: TGTGCCAGCAGCTTTTCCGGGACAGACGCCTACGAGCAGTACTTC
CDR3 protein: CASSFSGTDAYEQYF

J gene: TRBJ2-5
D gene: .
V gene: TRBV7-9
clone size: .
CDR3 DNA: TGTGCCAGCAGCTCGGGACTCAAAGAGACCCAGTACTTC
CDR3 protein: CASSSGLKETQYF

J gene: TRBJ2-2
D gene: .
V gene: TRBV12-2
clone size: .
CDR3 DNA: TGTGCAAGTCGCTTAATGCGGGAGCAAAAAACCACCGGGGAGCTGTTTTTT
CDR3 protein: CASRLMREQKTTGELFF

J gene: TRBJ2-2
D gene: .
V gene: TRBV7-9
clone size: .
CDR3 DNA: TGTGCCAGCAGCTTCAGGGTGGATGGCGGGGAGCTGTTTTTT
CDR3 protein: CASSFRVDGGELFF